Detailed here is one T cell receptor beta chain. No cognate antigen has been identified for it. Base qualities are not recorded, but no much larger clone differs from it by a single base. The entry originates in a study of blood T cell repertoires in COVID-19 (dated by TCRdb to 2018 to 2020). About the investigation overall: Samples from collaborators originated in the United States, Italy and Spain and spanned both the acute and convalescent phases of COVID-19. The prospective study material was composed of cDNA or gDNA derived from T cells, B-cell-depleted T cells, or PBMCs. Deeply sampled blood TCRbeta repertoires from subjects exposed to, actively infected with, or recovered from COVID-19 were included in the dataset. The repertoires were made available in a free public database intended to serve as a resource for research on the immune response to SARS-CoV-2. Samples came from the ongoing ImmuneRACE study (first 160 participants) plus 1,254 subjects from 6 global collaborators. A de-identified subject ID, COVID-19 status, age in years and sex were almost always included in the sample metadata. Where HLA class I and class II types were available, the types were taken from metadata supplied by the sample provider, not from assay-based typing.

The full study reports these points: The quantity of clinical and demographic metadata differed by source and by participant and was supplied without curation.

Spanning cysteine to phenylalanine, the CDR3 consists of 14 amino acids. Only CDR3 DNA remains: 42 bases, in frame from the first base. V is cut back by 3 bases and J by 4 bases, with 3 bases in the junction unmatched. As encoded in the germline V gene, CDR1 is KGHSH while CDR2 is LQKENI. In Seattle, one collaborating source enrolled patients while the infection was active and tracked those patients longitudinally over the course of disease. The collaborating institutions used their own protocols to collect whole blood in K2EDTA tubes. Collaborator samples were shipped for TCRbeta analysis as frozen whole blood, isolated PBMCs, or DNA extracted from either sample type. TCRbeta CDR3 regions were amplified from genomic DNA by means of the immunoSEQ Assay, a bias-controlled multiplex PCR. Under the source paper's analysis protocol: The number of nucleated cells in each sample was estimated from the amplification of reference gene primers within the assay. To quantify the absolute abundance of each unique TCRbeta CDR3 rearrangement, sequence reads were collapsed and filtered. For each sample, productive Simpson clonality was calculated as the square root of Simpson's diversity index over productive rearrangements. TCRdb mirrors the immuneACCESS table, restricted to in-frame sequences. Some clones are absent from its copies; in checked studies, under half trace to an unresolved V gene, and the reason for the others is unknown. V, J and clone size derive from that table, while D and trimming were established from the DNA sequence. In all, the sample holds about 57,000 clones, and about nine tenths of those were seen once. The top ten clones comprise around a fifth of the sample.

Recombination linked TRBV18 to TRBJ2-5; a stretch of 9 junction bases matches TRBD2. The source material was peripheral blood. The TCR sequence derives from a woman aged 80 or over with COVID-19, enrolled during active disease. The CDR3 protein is CASSPPGLAETQYF. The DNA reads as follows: TGTGCCAGCTCACCTCCGGGACTAGCAGAGACCCAGTACTTC. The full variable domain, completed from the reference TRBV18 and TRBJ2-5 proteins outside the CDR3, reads NAGVMQNPRHLVRRRGQEARLRCSPMKGHSHVYWYRQLPEEGLKFMVYLQKENIIDESGMPKERFSAEFPKEGPSILRIQQVVRGDSAAYFCASSPPGLAETQYFGPGTRLLVL.